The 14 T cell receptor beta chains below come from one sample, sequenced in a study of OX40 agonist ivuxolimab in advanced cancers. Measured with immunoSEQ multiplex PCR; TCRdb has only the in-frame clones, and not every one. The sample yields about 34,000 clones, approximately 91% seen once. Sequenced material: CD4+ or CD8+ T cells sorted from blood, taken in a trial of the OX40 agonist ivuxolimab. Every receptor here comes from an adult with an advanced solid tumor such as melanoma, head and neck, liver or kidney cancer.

The CDR3 is CASGISDNEQFF. CDR3 sequence (DNA): TGTGCTAGTGGTATTAGTGACAATGAGCAGTTCTTC. The chain links TRBV12-5 to TRBJ2-1; D gene unclear. The CDR3 length is 12 residues. The germline V gene has CDR1 LGHNT and CDR2 FRNRAP. V was pared by 5 bases and J by 5 bases, with 7 bases between.

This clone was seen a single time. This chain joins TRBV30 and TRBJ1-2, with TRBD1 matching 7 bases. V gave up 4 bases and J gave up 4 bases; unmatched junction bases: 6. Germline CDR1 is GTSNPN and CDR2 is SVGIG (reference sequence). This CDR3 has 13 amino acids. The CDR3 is CAWNRDRGYGYTF. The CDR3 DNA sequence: TGTGCCTGGAATAGGGACAGAGGCTATGGCTACACCTTC.

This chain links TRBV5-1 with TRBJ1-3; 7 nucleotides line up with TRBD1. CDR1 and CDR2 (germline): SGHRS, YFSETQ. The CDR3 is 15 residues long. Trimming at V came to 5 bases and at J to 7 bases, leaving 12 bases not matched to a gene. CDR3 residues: CASSPGETGSNTIYF. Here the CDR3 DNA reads TGCGCCAGCAGTCCGGGCGAGACAGGGAGTAACACCATATATTTT.

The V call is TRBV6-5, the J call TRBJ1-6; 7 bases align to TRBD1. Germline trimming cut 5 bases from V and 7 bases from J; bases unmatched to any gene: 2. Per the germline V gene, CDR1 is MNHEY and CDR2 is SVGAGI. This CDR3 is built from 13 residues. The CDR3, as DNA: TGTGCCAGCAGTCGGGACAGAAATTCACCCCTCCACTTT. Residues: CASSRDRNSPLHF.

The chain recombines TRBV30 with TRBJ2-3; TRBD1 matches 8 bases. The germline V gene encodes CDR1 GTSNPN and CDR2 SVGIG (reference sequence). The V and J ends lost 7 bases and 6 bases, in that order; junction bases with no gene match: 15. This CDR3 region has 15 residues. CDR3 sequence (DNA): TGTGCCTCCCATCCGACAGGGGAGGTATCGGATACGCAGTATTTT. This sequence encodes CASHPTGEVSDTQYF.

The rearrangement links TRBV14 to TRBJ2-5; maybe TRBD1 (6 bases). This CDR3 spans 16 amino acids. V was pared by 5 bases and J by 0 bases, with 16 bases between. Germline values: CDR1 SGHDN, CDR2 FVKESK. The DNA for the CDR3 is TGTGCCAGCAGCGCCCTCCTCGGACAGAACCAAGAGACCCAGTACTTC. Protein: CASSALLGQNQETQYF.

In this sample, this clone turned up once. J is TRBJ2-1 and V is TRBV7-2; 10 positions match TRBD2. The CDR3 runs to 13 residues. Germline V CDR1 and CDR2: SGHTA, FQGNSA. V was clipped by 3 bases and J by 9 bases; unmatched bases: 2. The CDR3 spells CASSFRLAGEQFF. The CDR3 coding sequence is TGTGCCAGCAGCTTCCGACTAGCGGGTGAGCAGTTCTTC.

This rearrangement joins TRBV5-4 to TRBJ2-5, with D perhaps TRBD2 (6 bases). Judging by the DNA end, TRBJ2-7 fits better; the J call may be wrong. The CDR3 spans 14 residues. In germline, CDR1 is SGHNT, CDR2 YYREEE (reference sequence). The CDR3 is CASSSLMGGYEQYF. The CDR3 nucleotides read TGTGCCAGCAGCTCCTTGATGGGGGGCTACGAGCAGTACTTC.

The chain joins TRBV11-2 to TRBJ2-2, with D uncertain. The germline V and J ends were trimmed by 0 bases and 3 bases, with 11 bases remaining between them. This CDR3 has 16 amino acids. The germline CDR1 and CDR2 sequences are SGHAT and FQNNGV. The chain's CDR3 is CASSLDLDRYTGELFF. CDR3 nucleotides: TGTGCCAGCAGCTTAGACTTAGACCGATACACCGGGGAGCTGTTTTTT.

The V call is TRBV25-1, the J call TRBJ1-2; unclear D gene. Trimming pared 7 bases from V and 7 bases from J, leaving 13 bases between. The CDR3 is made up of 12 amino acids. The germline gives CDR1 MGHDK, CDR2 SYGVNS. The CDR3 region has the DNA TGTGCCAGCACCGAAGGAGGGAGTGGCTACACCTTC. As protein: CASTEGGSGYTF.

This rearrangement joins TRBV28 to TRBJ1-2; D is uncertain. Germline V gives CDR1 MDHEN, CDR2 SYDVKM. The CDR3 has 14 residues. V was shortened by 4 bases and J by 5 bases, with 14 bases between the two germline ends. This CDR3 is CASSSAGVTYGYTF. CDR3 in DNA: TGTGCCAGCAGTTCGGCCGGGGTTACATATGGCTACACCTTC.

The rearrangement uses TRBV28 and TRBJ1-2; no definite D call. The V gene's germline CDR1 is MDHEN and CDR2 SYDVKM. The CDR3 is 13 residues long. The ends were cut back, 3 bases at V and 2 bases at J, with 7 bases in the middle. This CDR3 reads CASSFNGNYGYTF. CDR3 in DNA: TGTGCCAGCAGTTTCAACGGCAACTATGGCTACACCTTC.

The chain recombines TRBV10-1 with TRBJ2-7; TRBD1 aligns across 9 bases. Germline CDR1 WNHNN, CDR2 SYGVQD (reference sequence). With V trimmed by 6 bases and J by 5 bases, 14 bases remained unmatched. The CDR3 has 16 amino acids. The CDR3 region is CASRPNWTGVYHEQYF. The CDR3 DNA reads TGCGCCAGCAGACCTAATTGGACAGGGGTGTATCACGAGCAGTACTTC.

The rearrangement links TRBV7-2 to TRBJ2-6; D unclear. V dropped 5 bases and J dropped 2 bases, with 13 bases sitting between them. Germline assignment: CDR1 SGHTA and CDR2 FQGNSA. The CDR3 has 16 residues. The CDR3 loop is CASSPPRAPGANVLTF. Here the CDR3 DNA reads TGTGCCAGCAGCCCACCAAGGGCGCCTGGGGCCAACGTCCTGACTTTC. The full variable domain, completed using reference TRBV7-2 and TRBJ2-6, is GAGVSQSPSNKVTEKGKDVELRCDPISGHTALYWYRQSLGQGLEFLIYFQGNSAPDKSGLPSDRFSAERTGGSVSTLTIQRTQQEDSAVYLCASSPPRAPGANVLTFGAGSRLTVL.